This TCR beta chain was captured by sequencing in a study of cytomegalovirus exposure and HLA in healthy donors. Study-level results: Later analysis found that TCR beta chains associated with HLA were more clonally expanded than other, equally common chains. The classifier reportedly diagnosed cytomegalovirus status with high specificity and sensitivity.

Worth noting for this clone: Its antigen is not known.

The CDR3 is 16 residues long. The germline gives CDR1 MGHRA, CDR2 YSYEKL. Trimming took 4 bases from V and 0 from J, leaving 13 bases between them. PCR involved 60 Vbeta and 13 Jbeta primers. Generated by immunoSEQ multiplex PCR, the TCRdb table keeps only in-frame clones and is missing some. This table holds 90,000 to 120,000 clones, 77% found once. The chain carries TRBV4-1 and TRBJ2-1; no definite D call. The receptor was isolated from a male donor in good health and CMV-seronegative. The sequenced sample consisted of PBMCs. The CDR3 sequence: CASSPIGQSSYNEQFF. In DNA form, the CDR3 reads TGCGCCAGCAGCCCGATTGGGCAGAGCTCCTACAATGAGCAGTTCTTC.